This TCR beta chain originates from a study of T cell responses to AZD1222 COVID-19 vaccine. Points from the study as a whole: Repertoires were collected only later (after the peak T cell response had occurred). The reported proportion of spike-specific TCRs targeting unmutated variant regions was nearly half. Spike-specific TCR repertoires showed rising breadth and depth after two AZD1222 doses.

Notes on this clone: Its antigen is currently unknown.

Sequenced by immunoSEQ multiplex PCR; TCRdb stores in-frame clones only, minus some. The sample lists some 120,000 clones; 80% to 90% were seen once. The V gene's germline CDR1 is LNHDA and CDR2 SQIVND (reference sequence). The CDR3 consists of 10 residues. This chain links TRBV19 with TRBJ2-7; D not certain. Specimen: peripheral blood, collected on day 0 of AZD1222 vaccination. The sequence came from an adult in good health. CDR3 loop: CSGPTYEQYF. The CDR3 DNA follows: TGTAGTGGTCCTACCTACGAGCAGTACTTC.